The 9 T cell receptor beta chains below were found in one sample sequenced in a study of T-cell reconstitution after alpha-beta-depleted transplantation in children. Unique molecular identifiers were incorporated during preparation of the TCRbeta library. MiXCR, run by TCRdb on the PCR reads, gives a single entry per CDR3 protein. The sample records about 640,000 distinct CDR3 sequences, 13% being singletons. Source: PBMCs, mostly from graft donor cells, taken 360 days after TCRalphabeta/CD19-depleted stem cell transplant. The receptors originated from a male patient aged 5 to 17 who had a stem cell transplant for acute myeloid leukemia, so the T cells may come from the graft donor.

The CDR3 DNA reads TGCAGTGGCCCAGGGGACTCGCAAGAGACCCAGTACTTC. Amino acids: CSGPGDSQETQYF. This chain uses TRBV20-1 with TRBJ2-5; D might be TRBD1 or TRBD2, each matching 6 bases. Germline V gene lookup returns CDR1 DFQATT and CDR2 SNEGSKA (reference sequence). The V end lost 7 bases, the J end lost 2 bases, and 14 bases lay between the germline ends. CDR3 length: 13 residues.

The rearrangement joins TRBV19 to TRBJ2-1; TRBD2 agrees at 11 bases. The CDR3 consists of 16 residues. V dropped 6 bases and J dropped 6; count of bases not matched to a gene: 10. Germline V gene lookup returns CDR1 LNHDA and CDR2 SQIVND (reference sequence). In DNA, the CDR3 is TGTGCCAGTAGGGTTAGCGGGAGGGTACCGGGCAATGAGCAGTTCTTC. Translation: CASRVSGRVPGNEQFF.

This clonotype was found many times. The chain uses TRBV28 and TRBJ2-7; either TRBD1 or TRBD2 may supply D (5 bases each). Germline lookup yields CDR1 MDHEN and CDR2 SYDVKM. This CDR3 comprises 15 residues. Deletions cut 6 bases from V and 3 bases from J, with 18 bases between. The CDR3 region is CASSEVRGSLYEQYF. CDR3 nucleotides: TGTGCCAGCAGCGAGGTCCGGGGCAGCCTCTACGAGCAGTACTTC.

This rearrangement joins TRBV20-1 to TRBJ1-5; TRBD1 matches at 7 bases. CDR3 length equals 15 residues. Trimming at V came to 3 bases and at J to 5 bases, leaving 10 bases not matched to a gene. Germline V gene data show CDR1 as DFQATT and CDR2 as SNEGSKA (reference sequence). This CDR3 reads CSASARDSLYQPQHF. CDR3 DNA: TGCAGTGCTAGTGCCCGGGACAGCCTTTATCAGCCCCAGCATTTT.

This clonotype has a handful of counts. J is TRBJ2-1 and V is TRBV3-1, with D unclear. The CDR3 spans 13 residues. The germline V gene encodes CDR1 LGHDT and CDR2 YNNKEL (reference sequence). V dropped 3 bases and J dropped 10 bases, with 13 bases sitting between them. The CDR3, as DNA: TGTGCCAGCAGCCACCCTCTCGGGTCCGAGCAGTTCTTC. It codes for CASSHPLGSEQFF.

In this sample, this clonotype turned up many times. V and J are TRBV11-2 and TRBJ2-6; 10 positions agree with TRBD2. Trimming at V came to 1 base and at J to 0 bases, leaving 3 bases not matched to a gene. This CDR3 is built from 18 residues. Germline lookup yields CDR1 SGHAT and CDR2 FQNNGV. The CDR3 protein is CASSLGLAGASGANVLTF. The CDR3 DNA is TGTGCCAGCAGCTTAGGACTAGCGGGTGCCTCTGGGGCCAACGTCCTGACTTTC.

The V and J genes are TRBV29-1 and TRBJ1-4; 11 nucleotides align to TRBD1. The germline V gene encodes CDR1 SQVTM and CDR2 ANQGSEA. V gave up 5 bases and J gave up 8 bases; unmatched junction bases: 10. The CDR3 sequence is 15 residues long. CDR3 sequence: CSVRPGTGGGEKLFF. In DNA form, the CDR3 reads TGCAGCGTTAGGCCCGGGACAGGGGGTGGCGAAAAACTGTTTTTT.

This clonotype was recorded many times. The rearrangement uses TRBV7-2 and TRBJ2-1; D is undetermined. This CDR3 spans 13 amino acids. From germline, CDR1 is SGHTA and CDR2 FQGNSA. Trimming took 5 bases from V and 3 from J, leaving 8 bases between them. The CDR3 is CASSTIGYNEQFF. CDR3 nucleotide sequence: TGTGCCAGCAGCACCATAGGCTACAATGAGCAGTTCTTC.

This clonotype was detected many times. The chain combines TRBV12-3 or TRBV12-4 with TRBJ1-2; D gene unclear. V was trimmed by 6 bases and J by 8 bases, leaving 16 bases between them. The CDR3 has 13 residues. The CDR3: CASSPSEGAGYTF. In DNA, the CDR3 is TGTGCCAGCAGCCCCTCAGAGGGTGCCGGCTACACCTTC.